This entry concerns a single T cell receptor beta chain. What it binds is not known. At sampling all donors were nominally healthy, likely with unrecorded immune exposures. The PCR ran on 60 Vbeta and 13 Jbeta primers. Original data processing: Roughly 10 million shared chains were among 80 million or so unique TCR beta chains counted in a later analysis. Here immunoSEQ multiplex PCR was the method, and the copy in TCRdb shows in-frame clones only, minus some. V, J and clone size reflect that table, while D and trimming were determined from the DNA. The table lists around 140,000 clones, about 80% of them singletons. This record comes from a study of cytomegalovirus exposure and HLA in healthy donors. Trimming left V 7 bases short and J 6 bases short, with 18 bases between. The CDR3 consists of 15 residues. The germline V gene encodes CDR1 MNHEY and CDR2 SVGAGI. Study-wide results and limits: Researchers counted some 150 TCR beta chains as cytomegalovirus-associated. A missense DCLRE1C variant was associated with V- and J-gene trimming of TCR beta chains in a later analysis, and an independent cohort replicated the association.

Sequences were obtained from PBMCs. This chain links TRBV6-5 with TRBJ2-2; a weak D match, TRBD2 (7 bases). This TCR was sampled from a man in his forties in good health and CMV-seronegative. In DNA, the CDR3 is TGTGCCAGCATGAGGGGGGGCTTGGGCGCCGGGGAGCTGTTTTTT. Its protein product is CASMRGGLGAGELFF.